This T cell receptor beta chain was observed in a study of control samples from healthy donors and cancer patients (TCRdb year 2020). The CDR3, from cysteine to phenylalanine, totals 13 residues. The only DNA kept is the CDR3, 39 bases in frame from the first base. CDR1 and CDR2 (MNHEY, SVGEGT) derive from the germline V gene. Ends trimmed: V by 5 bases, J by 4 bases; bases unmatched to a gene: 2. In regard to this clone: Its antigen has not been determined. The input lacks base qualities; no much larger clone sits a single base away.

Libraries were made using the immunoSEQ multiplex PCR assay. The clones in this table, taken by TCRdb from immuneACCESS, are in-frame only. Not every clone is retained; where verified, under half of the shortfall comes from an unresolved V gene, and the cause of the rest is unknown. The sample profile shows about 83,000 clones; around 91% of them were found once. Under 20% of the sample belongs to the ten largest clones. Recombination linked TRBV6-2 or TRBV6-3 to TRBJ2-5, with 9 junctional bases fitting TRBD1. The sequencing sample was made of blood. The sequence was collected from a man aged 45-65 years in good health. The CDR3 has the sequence CASSKDRGETQYF. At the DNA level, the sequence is TGTGCCAGCAGTAAGGACAGGGGAGAGACCCAGTACTTC.